Shown below are 6 T cell receptor beta chains from a single sample sequenced in a study of identical twins. TCRdb re-derived calls from the 5' RACE reads in MiXCR, one entry per CDR3 protein. Here the sample spans 200,000 to 250,000 distinct CDR3 sequences, 7.5% being singletons. The data also belong to a second study, concerning yellow fever vaccine responses in identical twins.

The sequencing sample was made of memory (CD45RO+) T cells sorted from blood. The receptors were sampled from a woman aged 18-29 years in good health.

This clonotype was seen many times. V gene TRBV28 combines with J gene TRBJ2-5; D call uncertain. V lost 5 bases and J lost 5, with 12 bases in between. The germline CDR1 and CDR2 sequences are MDHEN and SYDVKM. CDR3 length equals 13 residues. The CDR3 reads CASSPETRETQYF. The CDR3 DNA reads as TGTGCCAGCAGTCCAGAAACCCGGGAGACCCAGTACTTC.

This clonotype came up many times. The CDR3: CASSSWTGGETQYF. CDR3 DNA: TGTGCCAGCAGCTCTTGGACAGGGGGAGAGACCCAGTACTTC. The genes are TRBV7-2 and TRBJ2-5, with 10 bases fitting TRBD1. J gave up 4 bases and V 4 bases, and 3 bases lay outside the gene matches. The CDR3 runs 14 residues. Germline CDR1 SGHTA, CDR2 FQGNSA.

This clonotype came up a few times. The V gene is TRBV20-1, the J gene TRBJ2-7, with D unclear. Trimming pared 0 bases from V and 0 bases from J, leaving 12 bases between. The CDR3 is made up of 15 amino acids. The germline gives CDR1 DFQATT, CDR2 SNEGSKA (reference sequence). CDR3: CSARDPRALSYEQYF. The CDR3 DNA is TGCAGTGCTAGAGATCCCCGCGCACTCTCCTACGAGCAGTACTTC.

This clonotype was counted only a few times. The gene calls are TRBV25-1 and TRBJ2-3; 15 bases match TRBD2. The trim removed 3 bases at V and 0 bases at J, leaving 7 bases unmatched. This CDR3 has 19 amino acids. Germline V lookup: CDR1 MGHDK, CDR2 SYGVNS. The CDR3 sequence is CASSEWTSGRDPSTDTQYF. CDR3 in DNA: TGTGCCAGCAGTGAGTGGACTAGCGGGAGGGACCCTAGCACAGATACGCAGTATTTT.

This clonotype was seen more than once but under ten times. The chain uses TRBV7-9 and TRBJ2-5; D perhaps matches TRBD2 (6 bases). Germline V lookup: CDR1 SEHNR, CDR2 FQNEAQ (reference sequence). V lost 7 bases to trimming and J lost 6 bases, with 15 bases between them. The CDR3 sequence is 13 residues long. CDR3 bases: TGTGCCAGCATCGGGAGTCTTAGCAAGACCCAGTACTTC. Its protein product is CASIGSLSKTQYF. Full variable domain (missing parts from reference TRBV7-9 and TRBJ2-5): DTGVSQNPRHKITKRGQNVTFRCDPISEHNRLYWYRQTLGQGPEFLTYFQNEAQLEKSRLLSDRFSAERPKGSFSTLEIQRTEQGDSAMYLCASIGSLSKTQYFGPGTRLLVL.

The chain uses TRBV20-1 and TRBJ1-1; D is possibly TRBD1 (6 bases). Per germline, CDR1 DFQATT and CDR2 SNEGSKA (reference sequence). Trimming shortened V by 0 bases and J by 1 base, and 18 bases separated the two germline ends. The CDR3 sequence is 17 residues long. CDR3 protein: CSARDFRGPASNTEAFF. In DNA, the CDR3 is TGCAGTGCTAGAGATTTCAGGGGCCCCGCTTCGAACACTGAAGCTTTCTTT.